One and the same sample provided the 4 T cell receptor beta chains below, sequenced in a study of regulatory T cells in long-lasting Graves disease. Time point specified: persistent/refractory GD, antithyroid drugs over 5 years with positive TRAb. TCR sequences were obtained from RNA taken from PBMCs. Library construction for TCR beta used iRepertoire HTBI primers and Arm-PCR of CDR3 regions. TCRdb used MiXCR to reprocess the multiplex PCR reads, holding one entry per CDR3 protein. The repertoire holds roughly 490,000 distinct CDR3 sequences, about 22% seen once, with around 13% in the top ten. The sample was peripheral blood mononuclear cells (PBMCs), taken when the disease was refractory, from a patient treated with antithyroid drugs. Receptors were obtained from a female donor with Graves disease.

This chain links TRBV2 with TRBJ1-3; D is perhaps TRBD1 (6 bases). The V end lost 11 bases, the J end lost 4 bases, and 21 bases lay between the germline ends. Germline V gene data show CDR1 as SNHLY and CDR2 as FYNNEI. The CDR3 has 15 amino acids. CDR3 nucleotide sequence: TGTGCCTCCATGTCTACGACAGGAGAAGGAAACACCATATATTTT. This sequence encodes CASMSTTGEGNTIYF.

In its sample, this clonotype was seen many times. The CDR3 nucleotides are TGTGCCAGCAGCCAGGGACAGGGGGCATGGAGCAATCAGCCCCAGCATTTT. Protein: CASSQGQGAWSNQPQHF. J is TRBJ1-5 and V is TRBV6-1; 12 bases fit TRBD1. Germline V gene data show CDR1 as MNHNS and CDR2 as SASEGT. This CDR3 has 17 amino acids. The V and J ends lost 6 bases and 1 base, in that order; junction bases with no gene match: 7.

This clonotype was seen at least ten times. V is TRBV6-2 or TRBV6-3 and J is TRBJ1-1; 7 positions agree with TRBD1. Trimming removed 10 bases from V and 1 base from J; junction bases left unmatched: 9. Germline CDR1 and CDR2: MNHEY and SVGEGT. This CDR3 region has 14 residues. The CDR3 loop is CAIRPGDRNTEAFF. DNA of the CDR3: TGTGCCATCCGCCCCGGGGACAGGAACACTGAAGCTTTCTTT.

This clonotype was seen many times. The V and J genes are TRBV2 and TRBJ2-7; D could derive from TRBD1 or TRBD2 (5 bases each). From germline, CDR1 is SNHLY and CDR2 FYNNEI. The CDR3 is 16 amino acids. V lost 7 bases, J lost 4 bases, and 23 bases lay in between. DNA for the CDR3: TGTGCCAGCACTGCGTTGAGGGACCCTACGACATACGAGCAGTACTTC. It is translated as CASTALRDPTTYEQYF.